This TCR beta chain derives from a study of cytomegalovirus exposure and HLA in healthy donors (dated by TCRdb to about 2017). In the study overall: The approximately 710 repertoires of the first cohort and the 120 validation repertoires were produced on the same platform, according to a later analysis. The study was designed to test whether signatures of past pathogen exposure could be identified by cataloging public T cell receptors. In addition to the first cohort of 666 subjects, a separate validation cohort of 120 different subjects was used. The study combined high-throughput TCR immunosequencing, statistical association of individual TCRs with disease status, and machine learning to predict cytomegalovirus infection status.

The donors belonged to the validation cohort of over a hundred subjects, which was separate from the roughly 670-subject first cohort. For CDR1 and CDR2, the germline V gene lists MNHNS and SASEGT. The CDR3, cysteine through phenylalanine, is 19 amino acids long. The entry retains the CDR3 DNA only, 57 bases that are in frame from base 1. V loses 6 bases at its end and J loses 2 bases; junction bases beyond the gene matches: 16. Library preparation used the immunoSEQ multiplex PCR assay. On the study's bioinformatics: A statistical classification framework was built to diagnose cytomegalovirus status from the catalog of TCR beta chain sequences. TCRdb limited this immuneACCESS table to in-frame rearrangements with V and J called. A share of clones is missing; checked studies link under half to unresolved V genes, and the rest is unexplained. Clonal size and the V and J genes are those of that table, whereas D and trimming came from the DNA. The sample table contains 150,000 to 200,000 clones; only one count was recorded for roughly 90% of them. More than 3.5% of the sample rests with the top ten.

About this clone: It has no known antigen specificity. No quality values exist for individual bases; no much larger clone is one base distant.

The paper's findings and limits, for the study overall: It was suggested by the authors that the approach could potentially be generalized to other disease states and immunological phenotypes. A few of the identified cytomegalovirus-associated TCR beta chains were confirmed in vitro to be specific for cytomegalovirus antigens. The validation cohort had no HLA typing available for a later analysis, so co-occurrence within that cohort was assessed over all 120 or so repertoires. In the study, about 150 TCR beta chains were listed as associated with cytomegalovirus. Cytomegalovirus status was reported to be diagnosed by the classifier with high specificity and sensitivity in both the original and validation cohorts. A later analysis found that TCRs clustered in the first cohort also tended to co-occur in the 130 or so validation repertoires, with just under 95% of cluster scores above 0. Most TCR sequences were observed very rarely across donors, whereas some public TCRs were present in many individuals.

This TCR was sampled from a young man in good health and CMV-seropositive. The rearrangement joined TRBV6-1 to TRBJ1-5; 10 bases in the middle match TRBD1. Sequenced sample: PBMCs. The CDR3 reads as follows: CASSESGTGVYIGNQPQHF. The DNA reads TGTGCCAGCAGCGAATCCGGGACAGGGGTGTACATCGGCAATCAGCCCCAGCATTTT.